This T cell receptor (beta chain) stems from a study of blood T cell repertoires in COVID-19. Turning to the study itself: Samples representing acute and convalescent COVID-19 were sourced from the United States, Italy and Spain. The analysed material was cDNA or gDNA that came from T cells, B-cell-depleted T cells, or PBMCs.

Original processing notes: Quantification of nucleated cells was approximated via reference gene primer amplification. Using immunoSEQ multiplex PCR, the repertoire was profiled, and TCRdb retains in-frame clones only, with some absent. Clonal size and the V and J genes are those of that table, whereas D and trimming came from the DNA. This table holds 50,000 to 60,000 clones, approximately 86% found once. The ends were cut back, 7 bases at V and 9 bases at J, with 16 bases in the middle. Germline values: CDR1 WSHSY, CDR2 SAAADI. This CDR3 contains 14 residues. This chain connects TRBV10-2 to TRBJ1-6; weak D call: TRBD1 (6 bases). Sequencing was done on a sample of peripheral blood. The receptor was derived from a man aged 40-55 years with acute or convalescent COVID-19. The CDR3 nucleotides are TGCGCCAGCATTGCCACAGGGATCGGTTCACCCCTCCACTTT. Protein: CASIATGIGSPLHF.